These 27 T cell receptor beta chains originate from one sample sequenced in a study of T cell responses to AZD1222 COVID-19 vaccine. Measured with immunoSEQ multiplex PCR; TCRdb has only the in-frame clones, and not every one. Of around 78,000 clones listed, about 92% were seen once; the top ten hold about 4.3%. Source: peripheral blood, taken on day 0 of AZD1222 vaccination. All receptors derive from an adult in good health.

This chain links TRBV3-1 (or the pseudogene TRBV3-2) with TRBJ2-1, with D tentatively TRBD1 (5 bases). This CDR3 has 14 residues. The V end was cut by 1 base, the J end by 7 bases, with 11 bases between. CDR1 is LGHDT, CDR2 YNNKEL, per germline (reference sequence). The CDR3 nucleotides are TGTGCCAGCAGCCAAGTTAACAGGATGAATGAGCAGTTCTTC. This gives the protein CASSQVNRMNEQFF.

A single count supports this clone. The chain couples TRBV19 to TRBJ1-5; possible D gene TRBD1, 6 bases. This CDR3 is 14 amino acids long. Germline V gene data show CDR1 as LNHDA and CDR2 as SQIVND (reference sequence). V dropped 2 bases and J dropped 6 bases, with 11 bases sitting between them. In DNA, the CDR3 is TGTGCCAGTAGTATACAAACAGGGCGTCAGCCCCAGCATTTT. Its protein is CASSIQTGRQPQHF. Together with reference TRBV19 and TRBJ1-5, the CDR3 gives the full variable domain: DGGITQSPKYLFRKEGQNVTLSCEQNLNHDAMYWYRQDPGQGLRLIYYSQIVNDFQKGDIAEGYSVSREKKESFPLTVTSAQKNPTAFYLCASSIQTGRQPQHFGDGTRLSIL.

This clone was detected a few times. The chain is built from TRBV4-3 and TRBJ1-2, with 8 positions matching TRBD1. The CDR3 has 13 residues. Germline CDR1 and CDR2: LGHNA and YSLEER. V dropped 3 bases and J dropped 8; count of bases not matched to a gene: 5. The CDR3 sequence: CASSHTGGSGYTF. The CDR3 DNA follows: TGCGCCAGCAGCCACACAGGGGGGTCCGGCTACACCTTC.

The V call is TRBV11-1, the J call TRBJ1-6; D gene uncertain. Trimming left V 3 bases short and J 8 bases short, with 8 bases between. The CDR3 sequence is 13 residues long. Germline values: CDR1 SGHAT, CDR2 FQDESV (reference sequence). The CDR3 loop reads CASSFLTDSPLHF. The CDR3 bases are TGTGCCAGCAGCTTCCTAACGGATTCACCCCTCCACTTT. Full variable domain (missing parts from reference TRBV11-1 and TRBJ1-6): EAEVAQSPRYKITEKSQAVAFWCDPISGHATLYWYRQILGQGPELLVQFQDESVVDDSQLPKDRFSAERLKGVDSTLKIQPAELGDSAMYLCASSFLTDSPLHFGNGTRLTVT.

V is TRBV27 and J is TRBJ1-1, with 7 bases identical to TRBD1. Germline assignment: CDR1 MNHEY and CDR2 SMNVEV (reference sequence). V gave up 3 bases and J gave up 4 bases; unmatched junction bases: 2. The CDR3 spans 13 residues. DNA of the CDR3: TGTGCCAGCAGTTTCACAGGGGTCACTGAAGCTTTCTTT. It is translated as CASSFTGVTEAFF.

V is TRBV7-2 and J is TRBJ2-1; possible D gene TRBD1, 6 bases. The CDR3 loop spans 14 amino acids. From germline, CDR1 is SGHTA and CDR2 FQGNSA. Trimming removed 5 bases at V and 12 bases at J, with 20 bases between. CDR3 nucleotide sequence: TGTGCCAGCAGCAACCCAGGGGTATCTTGGCGGCAGTTCTTC. It specifies CASSNPGVSWRQFF.

The chain recombines TRBV9 with TRBJ1-2, with a possible D match to TRBD1 (6 bases). The CDR3 is 14 residues long. V was clipped by 4 bases and J by 2 bases, with 12 bases between them. From germline, CDR1 is SGDLS and CDR2 YYNGEE. This CDR3 reads CASSPRQANYGYTF. In DNA form, the CDR3 reads TGTGCCAGCAGCCCTCGACAGGCAAACTATGGCTACACCTTC.

This chain links TRBV5-8 with TRBJ2-7, with TRBD1 identical over 9 bases. CDR3 length: 13 amino acids. Unmatched junction bases numbered 11, after V lost 3 bases and J lost 13 bases. Germline values: CDR1 SGHTS, CDR2 YDEGEE. The DNA for the CDR3 is TGTGCCAGCAGCTACAACGTCGGGACAGGGCTTTACTTC. Protein product: CASSYNVGTGLYF.

The rearrangement links TRBV5-1 to TRBJ1-6; 7 bases map to TRBD1. Germline V gene sequence: CDR1 SGHRS, CDR2 YFSETQ. The CDR3 length is 15 residues. Losses at the gene ends were 4 bases for V and 7 bases for J; bases not matched to a gene: 8. Here the CDR3 reads CASSQLDRINSPLHF. In DNA form, the CDR3 reads TGCGCCAGCAGCCAATTGGACAGGATAAATTCACCCCTCCACTTT.

This chain uses TRBV4-1 with TRBJ1-1; D might be TRBD1 (5 bases). The CDR3 covers 16 residues. Germline V gene lookup returns CDR1 MGHRA and CDR2 YSYEKL. The V end was cut by 3 bases, the J end by 8 bases, with 22 bases between. The CDR3 protein is CASSHSSLQTGGEAFF. The CDR3 nucleotides read TGCGCCAGCAGCCACTCCTCCCTTCAAACAGGAGGCGAAGCTTTCTTT.

CDR3 sequence: CASSRDENGYTF. The CDR3 DNA reads as TGTGCCAGCAGCCGAGACGAAAATGGCTACACCTTC. V usage is TRBV4-2 and J usage is TRBJ1-2, with D hard to call. Deletions cut 4 bases from V and 6 bases from J, with 9 bases between. Germline CDR1 reads LGHNA; CDR2 reads YNFKEQ. The CDR3 runs 12 residues.

The V call is TRBV5-1, the J call TRBJ2-7; 8 nucleotides agree with TRBD1. The V and J ends lost 0 bases and 6 bases, in that order; junction bases with no gene match: 2. Per the germline V gene, CDR1 is SGHRS and CDR2 is YFSETQ. This CDR3 comprises 13 residues. The CDR3 protein is CASSLGQGREQYF. The DNA of the CDR3 is TGCGCCAGCAGCTTGGGACAGGGGCGCGAGCAGTACTTC. The full variable domain, with the rest looked up from reference TRBV5-1 and TRBJ2-7, is KAGVTQTPRYLIKTRGQQVTLSCSPISGHRSVSWYQQTPGQGLQFLFEYFSETQRNKGNFPGRFSGRQFSNSRSEMNVSTLELGDSALYLCASSLGQGREQYFGPGTRLTVT.

The count of this clone is one. This chain connects TRBV18 to TRBJ2-7; 14 nucleotides match TRBD2. Per germline, CDR1 KGHSH and CDR2 LQKENI. With 0 bases clipped from V and 9 bases from J, the junction kept 7 bases outside the gene matches. The CDR3 contains 16 residues. CDR3 nucleotide sequence: TGTGCCAGCTCACCACCGGGACTAGCGGGGGCTGACGGGCAGTACTTC. Translated, it gives CASSPPGLAGADGQYF.

The V gene is TRBV5-1, the J gene TRBJ2-5, with 7 bases matching TRBD2. Looked up from germline, CDR1 is SGHRS and CDR2 is YFSETQ. V shed 5 bases, J shed 4 bases, and the junction held 5 bases outside the gene matches. This CDR3 spans 13 amino acids. The CDR3 sequence is CASSVAGVETQYF. As DNA, the CDR3 is TGCGCCAGCAGTGTAGCGGGCGTAGAGACCCAGTACTTC.

The chain uses TRBV5-6 and TRBJ2-4, with D perhaps TRBD1 (6 bases). This CDR3 has 15 amino acids. From germline, CDR1 is SGHDT and CDR2 YYEEEE. Trimming pared 2 bases from V and 5 bases from J, leaving 14 bases between. The DNA of the CDR3 is TGTGCCAGCAGCTTCTCAACGCAGGGGCAAAACATTCAGTACTTC. Translating gives CASSFSTQGQNIQYF.

CDR3: CASSVDRSTEAFF. In nucleotides, the CDR3 is TGTGCCAGCAGCGTAGACAGGAGCACTGAAGCTTTCTTT. This chain uses TRBV7-7 with TRBJ1-1; TRBD1 is a possible D gene (6 bases). From germline, CDR1 is SSHAT and CDR2 FNYEAQ (reference sequence). The CDR3 extends over 13 amino acids. Trimming pared 5 bases from V and 4 bases from J, leaving 11 bases between. The variable domain in full, completed from reference TRBV7-7 and TRBJ1-1, reads GAGVSQSPRYKVTKRGQDVTLRCDPISSHATLYWYQQALGQGPEFLTYFNYEAQPDKSGLPSDRFSAERPEGSISTLTIQRTEQRDSAMYRCASSVDRSTEAFFGQGTRLTVV.

This rearrangement joins TRBV2 to TRBJ2-7, with D perhaps TRBD2 (6 bases). With 10 bases removed from V and 3 bases from J, the gap between germline ends came to 13 bases. The CDR3 loop spans 12 amino acids. Germline V CDR1 and CDR2: SNHLY, FYNNEI. CDR3 loop: CATAGLSYEQYF. CDR3 coding DNA: TGTGCCACCGCGGGACTTAGCTACGAGCAGTACTTC.

The chain links TRBV9 to TRBJ2-3, with 7 bases matching TRBD2. Germline CDR1 is SGDLS and CDR2 is YYNGEE. There are 15 residues in the CDR3. V lost 3 bases, J lost 2 bases, and 6 bases stayed unmatched. The CDR3 loop reads CASSDTGTTTDTQYF. In DNA form, the CDR3 reads TGTGCCAGCAGCGACACCGGGACTACCACAGATACGCAGTATTTT. The whole variable domain, remainder taken from reference TRBV9 and TRBJ2-3, is DSGVTQTPKHLITATGQRVTLRCSPRSGDLSVYWYQQSLDQGLQFLIQYYNGEERAKGNILERFSAQQFPDLHSELNLSSLELGDSALYFCASSDTGTTTDTQYFGPGTRLTVL.

This clone was seen a handful of times. The chain carries TRBV2 and TRBJ1-2; 8 nucleotides align to TRBD1. V lost 5 bases and J lost 0; bases outside the gene matches: 14. Germline CDR1 SNHLY, CDR2 FYNNEI. This CDR3 contains 18 residues. This CDR3 is CASSRTGTGAPSNYGYTF. In DNA, the CDR3 is TGTGCCAGCAGTAGGACGGGGACAGGAGCCCCCTCTAACTATGGCTACACCTTC.

This chain connects TRBV4-2 to TRBJ1-6; D uncertain. The CDR3 has 12 amino acids. V lost 1 base and J lost 9, with 4 bases in between. Germline loops: CDR1 LGHNA, CDR2 YNFKEQ. CDR3 bases: TGTGCCAGCAGCCAAGGGGTTTCACCCCTCCACTTT. It yields the protein CASSQGVSPLHF.

CDR3 bases: TGCGCCAGCAGCTTGGGACAGGCCAGAGAAGCTTTCTTT. Translation gives CASSLGQAREAFF. The chain has TRBV5-1 and TRBJ1-1; TRBD1 is a possible D gene (6 bases). The V end was cut by 0 bases, the J end by 8 bases, with 11 bases between. CDR1 is SGHRS and CDR2 is YFSETQ in the germline V gene. The CDR3 spans 13 residues.

The DNA for the CDR3 is TGTGCCAGCAGCTTAGCGGGGGCCACAGATACGCAGTATTTT. Translating it yields CASSLAGATDTQYF. This rearrangement joins TRBV7-3 to TRBJ2-3; D may be TRBD2 (7 bases). Trimming took 2 bases from V and 2 from J, leaving 8 bases between them. Germline V gene lookup returns CDR1 SGHTA and CDR2 FQGTGA. The CDR3 length is 14 residues.

This chain connects TRBV7-8 to TRBJ2-7, with TRBD1 identical over 7 bases. The CDR3 contains 13 residues. Trimming removed 5 bases from V and 5 bases from J; junction bases left unmatched: 6. CDR1 SGHVS and CDR2 FQNEAQ come from the germline V gene. This CDR3 reads CASSRQGRDEQYF. Written as DNA, the CDR3 is TGTGCCAGCAGCCGACAGGGCCGGGACGAGCAGTACTTC.

The V and J genes are TRBV30 and TRBJ1-1; 10 bases are a match to TRBD1. Losses at the gene ends were 3 bases for V and 11 bases for J; bases not matched to a gene: 6. This CDR3 comprises 12 residues. From germline, CDR1 is GTSNPN and CDR2 SVGIG (reference sequence). In nucleotides, the CDR3 is TGTGCCTGGAGCCACGGACAGGGGGAGGCTTTCTTT. Its protein product is CAWSHGQGEAFF.

The V gene is TRBV28, the J gene TRBJ2-7, with 9 bases identical to TRBD1. Germline trimming cut 5 bases from V and 7 bases from J; bases unmatched to any gene: 12. Germline V gene lookup returns CDR1 MDHEN and CDR2 SYDVKM. The CDR3 contains 15 residues. CDR3 in DNA: TGTGCCAGCAGTCCCCAAACAGGGGGCTTAAGGGAGCAGTACTTC. As protein: CASSPQTGGLREQYF.

The V gene is TRBV5-1, the J gene TRBJ2-1; D may be TRBD2 (6 bases). Germline values: CDR1 SGHRS, CDR2 YFSETQ. CDR3 length equals 16 residues. The V end was cut by 5 bases, the J end by 4 bases, with 19 bases between. The CDR3: CASRWGGGALYNEQFF. The DNA of the CDR3 is TGCGCCAGCAGGTGGGGCGGCGGGGCGCTTTACAATGAGCAGTTCTTC. The full variable domain, rest sourced from reference TRBV5-1 and TRBJ2-1, is KAGVTQTPRYLIKTRGQQVTLSCSPISGHRSVSWYQQTPGQGLQFLFEYFSETQRNKGNFPGRFSGRQFSNSRSEMNVSTLELGDSALYLCASRWGGGALYNEQFFGPGTRLTVL.

The chain carries TRBV27 and TRBJ2-1; D might be TRBD2 (6 bases). CDR3 length: 12 residues. Germline CDR1 reads MNHEY; CDR2 reads SMNVEV (reference sequence). Between the trimmed V and J ends, which lost 5 bases and 6 bases, there was a span of 8 bases. As DNA, the CDR3 is TGTGCCAGCAGTCTGGGGGGCAATGAGCAGTTCTTC. This encodes CASSLGGNEQFF.